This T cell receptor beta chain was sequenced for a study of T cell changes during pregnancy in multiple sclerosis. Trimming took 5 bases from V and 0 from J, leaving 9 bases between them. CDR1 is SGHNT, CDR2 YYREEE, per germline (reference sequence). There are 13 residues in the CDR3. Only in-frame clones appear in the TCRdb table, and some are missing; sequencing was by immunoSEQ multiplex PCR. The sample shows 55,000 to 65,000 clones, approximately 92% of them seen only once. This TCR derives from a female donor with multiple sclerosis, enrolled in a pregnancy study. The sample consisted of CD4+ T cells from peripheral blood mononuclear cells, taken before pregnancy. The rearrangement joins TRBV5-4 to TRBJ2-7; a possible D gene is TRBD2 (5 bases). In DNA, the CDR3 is TGTGCCAGCAGTTTAACTAGCTCCTACGAGCAGTACTTC. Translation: CASSLTSSYEQYF.